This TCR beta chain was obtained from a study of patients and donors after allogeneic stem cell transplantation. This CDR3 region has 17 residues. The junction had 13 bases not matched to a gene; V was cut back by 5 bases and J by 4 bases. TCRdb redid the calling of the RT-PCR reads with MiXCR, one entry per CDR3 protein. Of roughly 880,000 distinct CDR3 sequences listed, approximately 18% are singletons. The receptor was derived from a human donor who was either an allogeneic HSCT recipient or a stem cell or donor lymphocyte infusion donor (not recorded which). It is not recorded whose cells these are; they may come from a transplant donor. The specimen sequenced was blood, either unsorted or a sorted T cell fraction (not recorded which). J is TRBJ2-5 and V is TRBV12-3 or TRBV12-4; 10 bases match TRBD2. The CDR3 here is CASSPLAGVAYGETQYF. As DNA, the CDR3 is TGTGCCAGCAGTCCCCTAGCGGGGGTGGCGTATGGAGAGACCCAGTACTTC.